The entry that follows covers one T cell receptor (beta chain) sequence. These data originate in a study of blood T cell repertoires in COVID-19. Study-wide background: PBMCs, B-cell-depleted T cells, or T cells provided the cDNA or gDNA that made up the material.

Sequencing used immunoSEQ multiplex PCR; TCRdb keeps in-frame clones, though not all of them. The sample carries about 390,000 clones, around 87% recorded once. The receptor comes from a woman aged 60-70 years with COVID-19, enrolled during active disease. What was sequenced was peripheral blood.

DNA for the CDR3: TGTGCCAGCCGGGGGGGTGGGAACTACGAGCAGTACTTC. Residues: CASRGGGNYEQYF. V is TRBV6-5 and J is TRBJ2-7; 8 bases agree with TRBD2. J was trimmed by 3 bases and V by 8 bases; bases with no gene match: 6. The CDR3 consists of 13 residues. Per germline, CDR1 MNHEY and CDR2 SVGAGI.